This T cell receptor (beta chain) was profiled in a study of blood T cell repertoires in COVID-19. Profiled with immunoSEQ multiplex PCR; TCRdb holds only in-frame clones, not every one. Seen here are about 130,000 clones, 84% observed once, and the top ten hold approximately 12%. In germline, CDR1 is SGHNT, CDR2 YENEEA. V shed 5 bases, J shed 6 bases, and the junction held 12 bases outside the gene matches. CDR3 size: 16 residues. The sequenced sample was peripheral blood. This clonotype was obtained from a woman in her twenties or thirties who had recovered from COVID-19. The V call is TRBV11-3, the J call TRBJ1-2, with TRBD1 identical over 10 bases. The CDR3 nucleotides are TGTGCCAGCAGCCCCCGGTCGACAGGGGGCTTAGATGGCTACACCTTC. It yields the protein CASSPRSTGGLDGYTF.